This T cell receptor beta chain originates from a study of identifying expanded T cells in peripheral blood. Whole-study findings and limits: About 1.3 clones differed between technical replicates, versus around 15 and 19 over time. Across healthy donors, higher total template counts meant significantly greater approximately 2-week count variance.

Healthy donors had no documented immune events, such as infections, while sampled. The CDR3 consists of 15 residues. From germline, CDR1 is SEHNR and CDR2 FQNEAQ (reference sequence). Trimming removed 2 bases from V and 4 bases from J; junction bases left unmatched: 6. Using immunoSEQ multiplex PCR, the repertoire was profiled, and TCRdb retains in-frame clones only, with some absent. The sample has roughly 130,000 clones; 75% to 90% are singletons. As to this clone: The target antigen is unknown.

This chain connects TRBV7-9 to TRBJ2-3, with TRBD2 matching 7 bases. The sample taken for sequencing was blood. The clonotype originates from a person aged 18 to 69 in good health. The CDR3: CASSLISGGPDTQYF. The CDR3 DNA sequence: TGTGCCAGCAGCTTAATTTCGGGAGGCCCAGATACGCAGTATTTT.